This T cell receptor (beta chain) was identified during a study of cytomegalovirus exposure and HLA in healthy donors (dated by TCRdb to about 2017). Regarding the study in general: An earlier analysis of several hundred of the donors reported 250 to 300 Gb of sequence data and 117 million unique TCR beta sequences obtained from roughly 170 million T cells. An early release covering about 600 HLA-typed donors comprised around 300 gigabases of sequencing data and around 85 million unique TCR sequences. Of the 300 to 500 genotyped donors, over 80% were placed in the genetic ancestry cluster associated with self-reported Caucasian donors. The study aimed to test whether signatures of past pathogen exposure could be identified by cataloging public T cell receptors. The study used immunosequencing to profile the T cell repertoires of about 670 subjects and linked those repertoires to cytomegalovirus serostatus. In addition to the first cohort of 666 subjects, a separate validation cohort of over 90 different subjects was used. To predict cytomegalovirus infection status, the study combined high-throughput TCR immunosequencing, statistical association of individual TCRs with disease status, and machine learning. A later analysis re-analyzed previously published TCR beta repertoires from roughly 630 donors and added high-resolution HLA genotyping to study TCR occurrence patterns. Rather than using new phenotypic data, the later analysis identified candidate immune exposures from TCR beta sequences and from how often those sequences occurred across donors. An earlier analysis of fewer than 700 of the donors applied high-throughput TCR beta sequencing to assess whether each TCR beta V gene segment acted as functional or pseudogenic. Donor age, sex, ethnicity and CMV serostatus were compiled alongside the repertoire data. Genome-wide SNP genotypes for about 65% of the 666 donors were used in a later genetic analysis, which treated that subset as a discovery cohort. Every discovery cohort repertoire had been produced on one sequencing platform. HLA typing included class I and class II loci at four-digit resolution. The number of donors typed differed by locus, with 629-630 for A, B, C, DRB1 and DQB1, around 500 for DQA1, 600 to 610 for DPA1, and under 490 for DPB1. Because of strong linkage in the cohort, 4 to 6 DR-DQ haplotypes were treated as single units for association and clustering. Among roughly 400 genotyped donors of the cohort, an average of 235,054 unique TCR beta nucleotide sequences were sequenced per donor, roughly 18% of them non-productive. Points the paper makes about the study in general: Presence/absence analyses assumed roughly uniform sequencing depth across donors, an assumption that may not hold. Because some donors lacked HLA typing at each locus, the association tests relied only on the typed subset. A later analysis reported that several top co-occurrence clusters appeared linked to parvovirus B19, influenza, CMV and Epstein-Barr virus. The sequencing pipeline was judged likely to have produced a cluster of highly shared sequence variants as a technical artifact. Linkage disequilibrium might explain the correlated functional status among segregating V segments, but an unknown experimental factor could not be excluded. Most CMV-associated TCR beta chains appeared to be HLA-restricted in a later analysis, and the HLA associations seemed to be driven largely by CMV exposure. While some public TCRs were present in many individuals, most TCR sequences turned up only very rarely across donors. Specific HLA alleles were associated with roughly 17,000 TCR beta sequences at a false discovery rate of 0.05 in a later analysis. In an earlier analysis of approximately 600 of the donors, most TCR beta V segments were observed in productive rearrangements about 87% or about 30% of the time, broadly matching IMGT annotations. CMV serostatus was the only immune exposure information available for the cohort. Some 16 rarely observed V segments, including chromosome 9 orphons, were excluded from the earlier analysis of about 610 of the donors because counts were too low. Cytomegalovirus status was reported to be diagnosed by the classifier with high specificity and sensitivity in both the original and validation cohorts. Some IMGT-functional V segments, including TRBV6-2 and TRBV6-3, could not be distinguished by the 87-base-pair reads and were therefore excluded. In a later analysis, HLA-associated TCR beta chains showed more clonal expansion and lower generation probabilities than non-associated chains that were equally common. Only TCR beta chains were sequenced in this cohort, and the absence of alpha or paired-chain data limited detectable features. A total of roughly 160 TCR beta chains were listed by the study as associated with cytomegalovirus. In a later analysis, the rate of TCR association differed among HLA loci, with DRB1 alleles having the most associated TCRs and HLA-C alleles having the fewest. A further reported finding was that TCR beta sequences accurately predicted the HLA-A and HLA-B alleles for most subjects in the first cohort. A later genetic analysis reported fewer N-insertions in productive TCRs among donors in an Asian-associated ancestry cluster than the approximately 700-donor mean. In a later genetic analysis, a missense DCLRE1C variant was associated with V-gene and J-gene trimming of TCR beta chains, and the association was replicated in an independent cohort. The authors suggested that the approach could potentially be generalized to other disease states and immunological phenotypes. In vitro tests confirmed that a few of the cytomegalovirus-associated TCR beta chains recognize cytomegalovirus antigens. Strong co-occurrence of HLA alleles, especially DR and DQ, made assigning TCR associations to individual alleles difficult.

Taken from cysteine to phenylalanine, the CDR3 has 15 residues. Only the CDR3 portion is preserved as DNA: 45 bases, with reading frame beginning at the first base. Sequences SGHTA (CDR1) and FQGNSA (CDR2) are obtained from the germline V gene. Trimming removed 4 bases from V and 0 bases from J, leaving 9 bases between the germline ends. To note about this clone: Its antigen is currently not known. No much larger clone is present one base from it, and per-base qualities are unavailable. Additional DNA sequences in this sample encode the identical CDR3.

The cohort was made up of several hundred healthy bone marrow donors. Cohort members were all nominally healthy when sampled, although unrecorded immune exposures were likely present. The donor tested CMV seropositive and was one of the 289 seropositive cohort members. Each donor provided a peripheral blood sample, and peripheral blood mononuclear cells were used for TCR beta sequencing. The Qiagen DNeasy Blood Extraction Kit was used to extract genomic DNA from the blood cell samples. The method behind the library was the immunoSEQ multiplex PCR assay. The multiplex PCR relied on a mix of 60 forward primers for TCR Vbeta segments and 13 reverse primers for TCR Jbeta segments. A multiplex PCR assay on genomic DNA amplified the CDR3 region of rearranged TCR beta genes. The amplified TCR beta libraries were sequenced on the Illumina HiSeq System as 87-base-pair reads. Processing in the source paper ran as follows. Across the 700 or so repertoires, a later analysis counted some 81 million unique TCR beta chains, around 10 million of which were shared by at least two donors. To remove PCR and sequencing errors, raw reads were error-corrected and collapsed into unique sequences using a nearest-neighbor algorithm that merged closely related sequences. CDR3 sequences were aligned to IMGT reference sequences to assign V, D and J gene segments. Each retained sequence needed at least a six-nucleotide match to both a V gene segment and a J gene segment. A rearrangement counted as productive if the CDR3 had no stop codons and remained in frame with V and J, and every other rearrangement counted as non-productive. CDR3 was defined according to IMGT convention as the region running from the second conserved V-encoded cysteine to the conserved J-encoded phenylalanine. Sequences without an unambiguous match to a single V gene segment were excluded from the earlier analysis of a few hundred of the donors. An earlier analysis of several hundred of the donors called V segments functional above 56.7% productive rearrangements and segregating when the between-donor standard deviation exceeded 5%. A statistical classification framework was built to diagnose cytomegalovirus status from the catalog of TCR beta chain sequences. A later analysis assigned V and J genes by comparing TCR nucleotide sequences with IMGT/GENE-DB human TR gene sequences. In a later analysis, CDR3 sequences and most-parsimonious VDJ recombination scenarios were assigned using the TCRdist pipeline. In a later analysis, each TCR beta chain was defined by its CDR3 amino acid sequence together with its V-gene family, and reads without a unique V-gene family were excluded. A later analysis removed 550 to 650 highly shared, low-generation-probability nucleotide sequences to deal with suspected cross-contamination and a sequencing artifact. A later analysis calculated a clonal expansion index for each public chain from normalized within-repertoire ranks of inferred template counts. A later analysis computed generation probabilities with a VDJ recombination model fitted to out-of-frame rearrangements, and checked the results against IGoR. A later analysis scored TCR-TCR, TCR-HLA and TCR-CMV co-occurrence with hypergeometric tests, applying a repertoire-size bias correction to TCR pairs. A later analysis estimated false discovery rates by permuting HLA or CMV assignments 20 times. In a later analysis, co-occurring TCRs were grouped with DBSCAN, and TCRdist sequence similarity was added when clustering was performed within HLA-allele-positive subsets. For co-occurrence clustering, repertoires with fewer than 30,000 or more than 120,000 public chains were excluded, along with four to six repertoires with anomalous nucleotide sharing. TCRdb re-hosts the immuneACCESS table, in-frame sequences only. Its copies lack some clones; in the studies checked, an unresolved V gene accounts for under half of them, and the cause for the rest is not known. V and J calls and clone size are as listed in that table; D and trimming were resolved from the DNA. Present in this sample are 150,000 to 200,000 clones, about four fifths of which were seen just once. The ten biggest clones cover around 3.5% of the sample.

The V and J segments used are TRBV7-2 and TRBJ2-2; possibly the D gene is TRBD1, per 6 matching bases. The sequencing sample was made of PBMCs. This clonotype was sampled from a man aged 35 to 55 in good health and CMV-seropositive. The CDR3 region: CASSSGTTNTGELFF. The base sequence is TGTGCCAGCAGCTCCGGGACAACGAACACCGGGGAGCTGTTTTTT.